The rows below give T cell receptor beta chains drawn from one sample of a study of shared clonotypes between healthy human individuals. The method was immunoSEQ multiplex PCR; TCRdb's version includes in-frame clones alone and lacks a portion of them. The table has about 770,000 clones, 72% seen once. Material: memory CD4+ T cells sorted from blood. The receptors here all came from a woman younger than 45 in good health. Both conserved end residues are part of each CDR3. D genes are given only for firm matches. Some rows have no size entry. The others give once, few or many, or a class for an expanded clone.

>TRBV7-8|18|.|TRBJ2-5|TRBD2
CASSLVLAGPPFQETQYF
TGTGCCAGCAGCTTAGTATTAGCGGGACCCCCTTTCCAAGAGACCCAGTACTTC
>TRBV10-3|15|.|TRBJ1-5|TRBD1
CAISHDRVVGQPQHF
TGTGCCATCAGCCATGACAGGGTTGTGGGGCAGCCCCAGCATTTT
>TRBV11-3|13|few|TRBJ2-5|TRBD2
CASSFAGVETQYF
TGTGCCAGCAGTTTCGCGGGAGTAGAGACCCAGTACTTC
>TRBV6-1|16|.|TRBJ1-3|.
CASSDPWDITGNTIYF
TGTGCCAGCAGTGATCCTTGGGACATTACTGGAAACACCATATATTTT
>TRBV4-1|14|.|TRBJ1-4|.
CASSPGGGNEKLFF
TGCGCCAGCAGTCCCGGGGGAGGGAATGAAAAACTGTTTTTT
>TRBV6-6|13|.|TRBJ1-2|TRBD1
CASSRQGAVGYTF
TGTGCCAGCAGCCGACAGGGGGCGGTTGGCTACACCTTC
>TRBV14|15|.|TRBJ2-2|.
CASSQRRGGHGELFF
TGTGCCAGCAGCCAACGACGAGGGGGTCACGGGGAGCTGTTTTTT
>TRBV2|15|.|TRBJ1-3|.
CASSLRLGAGNTIYF
TGTGCCAGCAGTCTTCGTTTGGGGGCTGGAAACACCATATATTTT
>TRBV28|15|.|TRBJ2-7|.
CATKQRGDRFYEQYF
TGTGCCACCAAACAAAGGGGCGATCGCTTCTACGAGCAGTACTTC
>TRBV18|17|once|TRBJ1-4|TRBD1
CASSPGQGVSGDEKLFF
TGTGCCAGCTCACCAGGACAGGGCGTGTCGGGGGATGAAAAACTGTTTTTT
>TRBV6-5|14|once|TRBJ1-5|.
CASSFDRYNQPQHF
TGTGCCAGCAGTTTCGACCGATACAATCAGCCCCAGCATTTT
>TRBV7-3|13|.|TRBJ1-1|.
CASSSRANTEAFF
TGTGCCAGCAGCTCCCGGGCGAACACTGAAGCTTTCTTT
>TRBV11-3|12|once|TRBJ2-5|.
CASSPEGETQYF
TGTGCCAGCAGCCCGGAGGGGGAGACCCAGTACTTC
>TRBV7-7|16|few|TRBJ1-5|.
CASSRRGGNGNQPQHF
TGTGCCAGCAGCCGAAGGGGAGGGAATGGCAATCAGCCCCAGCATTTT
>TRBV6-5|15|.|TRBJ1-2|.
CASSYLPDSNYGYTF
TGTGCCAGCAGTTACCTACCTGACAGCAACTATGGCTACACCTTC
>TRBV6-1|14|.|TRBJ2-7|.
CASSEEAWGIEQYF
TGTGCCAGCAGTGAAGAGGCTTGGGGGATCGAGCAGTACTTC
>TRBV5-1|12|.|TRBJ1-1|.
CASSYNTDEAFF
TGCGCCAGCAGTTACAACACGGACGAAGCTTTCTTT
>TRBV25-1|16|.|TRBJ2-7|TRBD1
CASSESPRTGRYEQYF
TGTGCCAGCAGTGAATCGCCAAGGACAGGAAGATACGAGCAGTACTTC
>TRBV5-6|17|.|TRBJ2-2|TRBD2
CASSLRGLAGGTGELFF
TGTGCCAGCAGCTTGAGGGGACTAGCGGGAGGCACCGGGGAGCTGTTTTTT
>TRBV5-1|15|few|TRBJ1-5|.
CASSLTSGLGQPQHF
TGCGCCAGCAGCTTGACGTCGGGGTTGGGTCAGCCCCAGCATTTT
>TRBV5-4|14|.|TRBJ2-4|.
CASSLAEAKNIQYF
TGTGCCAGCAGCTTAGCAGAAGCCAAAAACATTCAGTACTTC
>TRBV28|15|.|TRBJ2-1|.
CASSQLVLSYNEQFF
TGTGCCAGCAGCCAACTAGTCCTTTCTTACAATGAGCAGTTCTTC
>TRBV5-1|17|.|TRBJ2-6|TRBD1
CASSYRYRGPGANVLTF
TGCGCCAGCAGTTACCGTTACAGGGGGCCTGGGGCCAACGTCCTGACTTTC
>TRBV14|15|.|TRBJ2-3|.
CASSQAIAGTDTQYF
TGTGCCAGCAGCCAAGCCATAGCGGGCACAGATACGCAGTATTTT
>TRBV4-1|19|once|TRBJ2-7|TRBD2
CASSQQTSGGSPFSYEQYF
TGCGCCAGCAGCCAACAAACTAGCGGGGGGTCCCCTTTCTCCTACGAGCAGTACTTC
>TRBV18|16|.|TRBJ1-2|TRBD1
CASSTRRTGISPGYTF
TGTGCCAGCTCCACCAGGCGGACAGGGATTTCCCCTGGCTACACCTTC
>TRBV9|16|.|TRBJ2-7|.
CASSTQPGSPKYEQYF
TGTGCCAGCAGCACCCAACCCGGGTCTCCAAAATACGAGCAGTACTTC
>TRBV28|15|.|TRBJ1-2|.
CASRPRQDINYGYTF
TGTGCCAGCAGACCACGACAGGACATCAACTATGGCTACACCTTC
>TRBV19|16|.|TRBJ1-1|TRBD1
CASSMRTGVVNTEAFF
TGTGCCAGTAGTATGAGGACAGGGGTGGTGAACACTGAAGCTTTCTTT
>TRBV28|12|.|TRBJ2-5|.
CASSFQGYTQYF
TGTGCCAGCAGTTTTCAGGGGTATACCCAGTACTTC
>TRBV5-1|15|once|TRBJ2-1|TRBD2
CASSLVGGGDVEQFF
TGCGCCAGCAGCTTGGTTGGGGGAGGGGACGTTGAGCAGTTCTTC
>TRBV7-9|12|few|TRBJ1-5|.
CASSQGDQPQHF
TGTGCCAGCAGCCAAGGGGATCAGCCCCAGCATTTT
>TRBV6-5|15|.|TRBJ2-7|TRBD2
CASRPLLAGAYEQYF
TGTGCCAGCAGACCCCTCCTAGCGGGGGCCTACGAGCAGTACTTC
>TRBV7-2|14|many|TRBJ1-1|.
CASSLRGGETEAFF
TGTGCCAGCAGCCTCAGAGGGGGGGAGACTGAAGCTTTCTTT
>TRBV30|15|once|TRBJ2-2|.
CAWSVLGGNTGELFF
TGTGCCTGGAGTGTACTCGGGGGGAACACCGGGGAGCTGTTTTTT
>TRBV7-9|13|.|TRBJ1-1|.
CASSYRGNTEAFF
TGTGCCAGCAGCTATCGGGGAAACACTGAAGCTTTCTTT